This record concerns one T cell receptor (beta chain) sequence. This entry is derived from a study of cytomegalovirus exposure and HLA in healthy donors. The CDR3 covers 18 residues. Germline-derived CDR1 and CDR2 are SGHVS and FNYEAQ. The V gene end was trimmed by 4 bases and the J gene end by 0 bases; junction bases not matched to a gene: 6. The PCR made use of 60 Vbeta and 13 Jbeta primers. TCRdb's copy holds only in-frame clones and misses some; the assay was immunoSEQ multiplex PCR. The data show approximately 120,000 clones, 80% seen once. The sequencing sample was made of PBMCs. The J gene is TRBJ2-5, the V gene TRBV7-6; 15 bases align to TRBD2. This TCR came from a man aged 25-45 years in good health and CMV-seropositive. CDR3: CASSSRTSGGAYQETQYF. CDR3 coding DNA: TGTGCCAGCAGCTCCCGGACTAGCGGGGGGGCATACCAAGAGACCCAGTACTTC.